This TCR beta chain was captured in a study of T cell repertoires in cytomegalovirus infection. Overall study context: Through public TCR beta signatures, both CMV infection and matching HLA type were indicated.

TCRdb recomputed calls from the reads with MiXCR, one row per CDR3 protein. Among 150,000 to 200,000 distinct CDR3 sequences listed, approximately 19% were seen once. Findings and limits, study-wide: What dominated the ex vivo response were HLA-C-restricted CMV-specific TCR beta clonotypes.

J lost 4 bases, V lost 0 bases, and 6 bases had no gene match. The CDR3 loop spans 17 amino acids. Germline V gene data show CDR1 as SGHVS and CDR2 as FNYEAQ. This clonotype was seen ten or more times. As yet, its antigen is unknown. The rearrangement joins TRBV7-6 to TRBJ2-1; TRBD1 agrees at 10 bases. Sequenced sample: PBMCs. The clonotype comes from a human donor in good health (CMV status not recorded). Some clones in this sample may be carry-over from other donors' samples. The CDR3 nucleotides read TGTGCCAGCAGCTTAGCCTGGACAGGGGGATTTTACAATGAGCAGTTCTTC. Its protein is CASSLAWTGGFYNEQFF.